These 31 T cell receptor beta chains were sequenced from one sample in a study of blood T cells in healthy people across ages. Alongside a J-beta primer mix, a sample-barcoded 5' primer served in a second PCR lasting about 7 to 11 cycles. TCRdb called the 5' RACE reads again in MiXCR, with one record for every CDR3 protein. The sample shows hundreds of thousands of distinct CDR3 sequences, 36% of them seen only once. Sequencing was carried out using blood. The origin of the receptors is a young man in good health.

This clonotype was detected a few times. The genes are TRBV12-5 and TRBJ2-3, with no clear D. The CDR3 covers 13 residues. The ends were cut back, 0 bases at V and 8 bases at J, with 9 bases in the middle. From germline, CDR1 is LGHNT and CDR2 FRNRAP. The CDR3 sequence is CASGLVLEGTQYF. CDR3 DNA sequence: TGTGCTAGTGGTTTGGTACTGGAAGGTACGCAGTATTTT. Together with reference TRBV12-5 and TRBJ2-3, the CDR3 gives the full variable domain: DARVTQTPRHKVTEMGQEVTMRCQPILGHNTVFWYRQTMMQGLELLAYFRNRAPLDDSGMPKDRFSAEMPDATLATLKIQPSEPRDSAVYFCASGLVLEGTQYFGPGTRLTVL.

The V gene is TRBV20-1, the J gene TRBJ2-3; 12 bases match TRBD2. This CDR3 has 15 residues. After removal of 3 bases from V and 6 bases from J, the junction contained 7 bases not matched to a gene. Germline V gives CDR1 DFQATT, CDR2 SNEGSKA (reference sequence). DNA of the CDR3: TGCAGTGCTAGGGACCTAGCGGGGGGGCCGGATACGCAGTATTTT. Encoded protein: CSARDLAGGPDTQYF.

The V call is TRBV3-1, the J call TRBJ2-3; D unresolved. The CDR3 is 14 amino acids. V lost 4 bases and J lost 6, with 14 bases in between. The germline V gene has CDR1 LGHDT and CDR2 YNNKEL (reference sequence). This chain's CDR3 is CASSPGPNGDTQYF. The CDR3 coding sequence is TGTGCCAGCAGCCCCGGTCCTAATGGGGATACGCAGTATTTT.

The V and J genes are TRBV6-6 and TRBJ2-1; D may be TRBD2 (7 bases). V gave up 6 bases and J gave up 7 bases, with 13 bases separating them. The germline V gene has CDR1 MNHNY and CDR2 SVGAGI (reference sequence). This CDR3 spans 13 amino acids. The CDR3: CASRGGAGNEQFF. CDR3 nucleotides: TGTGCCAGCAGGGGGGGGGCGGGAAATGAGCAGTTCTTC.

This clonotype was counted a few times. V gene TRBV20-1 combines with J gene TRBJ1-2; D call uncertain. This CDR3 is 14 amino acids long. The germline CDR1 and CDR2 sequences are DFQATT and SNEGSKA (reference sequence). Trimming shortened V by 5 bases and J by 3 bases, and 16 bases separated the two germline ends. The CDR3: CSASTRPGDYGYTF. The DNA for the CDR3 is TGCAGTGCTTCCACCCGGCCTGGGGACTATGGCTACACCTTC.

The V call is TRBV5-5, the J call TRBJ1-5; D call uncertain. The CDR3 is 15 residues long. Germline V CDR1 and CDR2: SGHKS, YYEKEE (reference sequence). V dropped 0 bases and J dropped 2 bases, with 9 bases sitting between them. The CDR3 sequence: CASSLDSQRNQPQHF. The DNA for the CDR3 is TGTGCCAGCAGCTTGGACTCACAGCGCAATCAGCCCCAGCATTTT.

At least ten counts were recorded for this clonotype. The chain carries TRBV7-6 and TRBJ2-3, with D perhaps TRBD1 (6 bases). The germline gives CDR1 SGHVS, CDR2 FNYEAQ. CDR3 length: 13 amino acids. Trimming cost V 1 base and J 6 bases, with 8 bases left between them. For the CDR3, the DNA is TGTGCCAGCAGCTTAGGACAGGACGATACGCAGTATTTT. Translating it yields CASSLGQDDTQYF.

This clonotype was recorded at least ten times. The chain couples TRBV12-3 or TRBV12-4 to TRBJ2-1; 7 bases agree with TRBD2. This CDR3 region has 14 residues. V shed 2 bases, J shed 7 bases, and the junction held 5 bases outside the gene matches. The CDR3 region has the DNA TGTGCCAGCAGTTTATCGGGGGGATCGAATGAGCAGTTCTTC. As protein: CASSLSGGSNEQFF.

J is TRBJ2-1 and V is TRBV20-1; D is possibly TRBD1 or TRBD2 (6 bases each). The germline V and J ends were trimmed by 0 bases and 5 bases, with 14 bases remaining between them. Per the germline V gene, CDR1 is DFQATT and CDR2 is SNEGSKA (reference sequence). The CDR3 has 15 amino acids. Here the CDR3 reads CSARDGRGVNNEQFF. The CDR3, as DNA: TGCAGTGCTAGAGATGGAAGGGGGGTGAACAATGAGCAGTTCTTC.

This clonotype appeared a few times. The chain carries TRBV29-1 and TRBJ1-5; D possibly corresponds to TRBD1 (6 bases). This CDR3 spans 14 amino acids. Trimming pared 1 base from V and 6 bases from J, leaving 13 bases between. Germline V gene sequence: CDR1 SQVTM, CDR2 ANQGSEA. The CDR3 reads CSVEGTGRGQPQHF. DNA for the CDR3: TGCAGCGTTGAAGGTACAGGGAGGGGTCAGCCCCAGCATTTT.

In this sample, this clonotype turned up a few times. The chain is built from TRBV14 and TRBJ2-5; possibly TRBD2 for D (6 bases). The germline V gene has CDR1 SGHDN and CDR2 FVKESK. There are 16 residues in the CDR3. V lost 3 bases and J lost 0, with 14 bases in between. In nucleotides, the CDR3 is TGTGCCAGCAGCCACCCGGGACTCAGGTACCAAGAGACCCAGTACTTC. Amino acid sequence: CASSHPGLRYQETQYF. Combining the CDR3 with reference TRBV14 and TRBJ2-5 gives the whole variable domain EAGVTQFPSHSVIEKGQTVTLRCDPISGHDNLYWYRRVMGKEIKFLLHFVKESKQDESGMPNNRFLAERTGGTYSTLKVQPAELEDSGVYFCASSHPGLRYQETQYFGPGTRLLVL.

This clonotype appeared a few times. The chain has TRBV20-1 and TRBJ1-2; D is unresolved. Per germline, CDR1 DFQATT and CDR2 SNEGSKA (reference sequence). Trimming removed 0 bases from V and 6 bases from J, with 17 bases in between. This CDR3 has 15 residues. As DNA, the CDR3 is TGCAGTGCTAGAGATCAGGAAGCCAAACTAAATGGCTACACCTTC. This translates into CSARDQEAKLNGYTF.

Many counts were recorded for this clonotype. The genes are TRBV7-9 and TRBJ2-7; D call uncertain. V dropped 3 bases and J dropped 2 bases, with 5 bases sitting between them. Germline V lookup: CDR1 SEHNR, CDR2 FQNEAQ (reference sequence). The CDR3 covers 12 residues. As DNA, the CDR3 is TGTGCCAGCAGCTTCGACACCTACGAGCAGTACTTC. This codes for CASSFDTYEQYF.

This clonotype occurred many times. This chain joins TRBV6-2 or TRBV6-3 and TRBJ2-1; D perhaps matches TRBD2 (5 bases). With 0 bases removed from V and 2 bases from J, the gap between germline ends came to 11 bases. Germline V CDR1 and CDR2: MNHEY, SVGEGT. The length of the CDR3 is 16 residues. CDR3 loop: CASSYSKLSAYNEQFF. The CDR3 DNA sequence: TGTGCCAGCAGTTACTCGAAACTTAGCGCCTACAATGAGCAGTTCTTC.

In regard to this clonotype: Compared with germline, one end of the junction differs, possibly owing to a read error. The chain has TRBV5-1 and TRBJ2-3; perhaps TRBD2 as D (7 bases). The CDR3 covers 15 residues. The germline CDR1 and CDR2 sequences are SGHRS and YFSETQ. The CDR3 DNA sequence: TGCGCCAACAGCTTCCGGGGGGCGCAAACAGATACGCAGTATTTT. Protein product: CANSFRGAQTDTQYF.

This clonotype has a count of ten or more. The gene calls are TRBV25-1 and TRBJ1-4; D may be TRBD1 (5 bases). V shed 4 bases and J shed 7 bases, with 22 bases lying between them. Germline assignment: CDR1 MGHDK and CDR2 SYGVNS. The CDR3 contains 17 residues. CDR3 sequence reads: CASSGGYSPPGVEKLFF. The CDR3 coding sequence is TGTGCCAGCAGTGGAGGATACAGCCCACCGGGGGTTGAAAAACTGTTTTTT.

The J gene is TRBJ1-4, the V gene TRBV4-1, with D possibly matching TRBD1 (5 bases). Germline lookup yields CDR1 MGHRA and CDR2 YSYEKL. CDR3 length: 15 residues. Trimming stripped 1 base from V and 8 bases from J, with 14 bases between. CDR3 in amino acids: CASSQAGERREKLFF. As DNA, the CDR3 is TGCGCCAGCAGCCAAGCGGGGGAACGGCGAGAAAAACTGTTTTTT.

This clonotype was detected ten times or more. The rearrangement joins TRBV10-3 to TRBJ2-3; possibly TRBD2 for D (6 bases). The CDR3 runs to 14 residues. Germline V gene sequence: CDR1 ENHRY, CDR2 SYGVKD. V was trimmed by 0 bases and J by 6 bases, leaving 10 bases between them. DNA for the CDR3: TGTGCCATCAGTGAGTCGGAGGGGCTCGATACGCAGTATTTT. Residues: CAISESEGLDTQYF.

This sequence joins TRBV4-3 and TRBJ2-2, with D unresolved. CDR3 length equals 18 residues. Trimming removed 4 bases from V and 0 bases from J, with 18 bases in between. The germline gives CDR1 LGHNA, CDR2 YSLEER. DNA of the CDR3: TGCGCCAGCAGCCCGCCCGCATGGGTTACCTCGAACACCGGGGAGCTGTTTTTT. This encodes CASSPPAWVTSNTGELFF.

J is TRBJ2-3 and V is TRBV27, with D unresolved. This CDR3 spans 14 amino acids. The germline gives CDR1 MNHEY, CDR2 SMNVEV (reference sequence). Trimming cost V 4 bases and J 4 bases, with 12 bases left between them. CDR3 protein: CASSSPGLPDTQYF. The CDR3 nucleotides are TGTGCCAGCAGTTCCCCCGGCCTCCCAGATACGCAGTATTTT.

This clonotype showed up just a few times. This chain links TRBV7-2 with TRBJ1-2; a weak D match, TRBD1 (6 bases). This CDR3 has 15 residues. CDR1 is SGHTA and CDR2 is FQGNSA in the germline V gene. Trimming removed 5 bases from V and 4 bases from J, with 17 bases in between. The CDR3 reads CASSPRTALSYGYTF. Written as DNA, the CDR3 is TGTGCCAGCAGCCCACGGACAGCTCTCTCCTATGGCTACACCTTC.

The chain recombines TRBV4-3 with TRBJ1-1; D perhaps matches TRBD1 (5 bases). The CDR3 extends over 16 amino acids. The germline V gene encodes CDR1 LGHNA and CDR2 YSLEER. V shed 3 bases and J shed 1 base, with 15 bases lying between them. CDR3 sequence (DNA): TGCGCCAGCAGCCATGCTGCAGGGATGAAGAACACTGAAGCTTTCTTT. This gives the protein CASSHAAGMKNTEAFF.

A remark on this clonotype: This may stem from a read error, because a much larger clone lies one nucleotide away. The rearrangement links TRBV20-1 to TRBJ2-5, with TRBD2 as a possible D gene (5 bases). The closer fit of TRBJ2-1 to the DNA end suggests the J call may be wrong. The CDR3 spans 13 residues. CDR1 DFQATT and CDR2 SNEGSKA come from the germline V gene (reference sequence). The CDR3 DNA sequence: TGCAGTGCGGGAGCTCACCGGGTAGAGACCCAGTTCTTC. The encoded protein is CSAGAHRVETQFF.

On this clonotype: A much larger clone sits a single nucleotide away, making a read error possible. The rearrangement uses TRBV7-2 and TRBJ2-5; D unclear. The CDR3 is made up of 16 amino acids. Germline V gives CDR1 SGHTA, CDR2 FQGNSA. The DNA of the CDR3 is TGTGCCAGCAGCTTAATGATGGTGGGAAGCCAAGAGATCCAGTACTTC. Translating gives CASSLMMVGSQEIQYF.

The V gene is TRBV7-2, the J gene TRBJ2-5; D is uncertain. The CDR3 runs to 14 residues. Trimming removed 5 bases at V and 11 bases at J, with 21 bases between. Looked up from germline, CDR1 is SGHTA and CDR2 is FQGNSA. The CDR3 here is CASSPSPGYNEQYF. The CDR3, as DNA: TGTGCCAGCAGCCCCTCTCCAGGCTACAATGAGCAGTACTTC.

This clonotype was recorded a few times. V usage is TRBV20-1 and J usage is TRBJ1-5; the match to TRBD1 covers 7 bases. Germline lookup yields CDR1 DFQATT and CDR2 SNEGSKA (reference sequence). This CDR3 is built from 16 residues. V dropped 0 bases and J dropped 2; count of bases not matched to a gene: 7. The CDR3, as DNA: TGCAGTGCTAGAGACCTGACAGGGTCGGGCAATCAGCCCCAGCATTTT. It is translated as CSARDLTGSGNQPQHF.

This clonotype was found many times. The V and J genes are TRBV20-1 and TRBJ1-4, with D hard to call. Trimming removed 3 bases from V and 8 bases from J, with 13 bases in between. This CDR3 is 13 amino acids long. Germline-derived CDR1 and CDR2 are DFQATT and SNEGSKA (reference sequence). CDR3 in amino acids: CSASPGPQEKLFF. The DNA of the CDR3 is TGCAGTGCTAGCCCGGGCCCCCAAGAAAAACTGTTTTTT.

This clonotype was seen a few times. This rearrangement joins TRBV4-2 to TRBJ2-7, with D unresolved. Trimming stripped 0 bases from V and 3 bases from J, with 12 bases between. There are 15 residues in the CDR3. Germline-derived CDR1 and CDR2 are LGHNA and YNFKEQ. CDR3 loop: CASSQDVRTFYEQYF. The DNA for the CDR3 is TGTGCCAGCAGCCAAGATGTGCGCACATTCTACGAGCAGTACTTC.

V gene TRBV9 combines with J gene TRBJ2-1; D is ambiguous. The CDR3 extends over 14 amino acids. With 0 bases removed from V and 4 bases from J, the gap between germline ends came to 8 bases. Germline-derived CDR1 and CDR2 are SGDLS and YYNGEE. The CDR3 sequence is CASSVEDGYNEQFF. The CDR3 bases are TGTGCCAGCAGCGTAGAAGACGGATACAATGAGCAGTTCTTC.

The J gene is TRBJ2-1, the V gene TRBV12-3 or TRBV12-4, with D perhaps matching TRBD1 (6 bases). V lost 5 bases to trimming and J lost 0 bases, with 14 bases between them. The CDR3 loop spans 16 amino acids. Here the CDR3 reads CASSASSRGSYNEQFF. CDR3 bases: TGTGCCAGCAGTGCTTCTAGCAGGGGCTCCTACAATGAGCAGTTCTTC.

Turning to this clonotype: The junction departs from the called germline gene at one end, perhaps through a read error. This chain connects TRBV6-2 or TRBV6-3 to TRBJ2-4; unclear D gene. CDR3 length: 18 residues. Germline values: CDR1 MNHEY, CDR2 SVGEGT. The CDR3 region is CASSYSIFGNLAKNTQYF. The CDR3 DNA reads TGTGCCAGCAGTTACTCGATTTTCGGTAACTTAGCCAAAAACACTCAGTACTTC.